This TCR beta chain was profiled in a study of T cells in Graves' hyperthyroidism and ophthalmopathy. Amplified TCR beta CDR3 regions came from RNA transcripts. HTBI primers were used for first-round RT-PCR of the TCR CDR3. TCRdb re-called the multiplex PCR reads through MiXCR, storing one row per CDR3 protein. The sample holds some 350,000 distinct CDR3 sequences, around 13% seen once. Germline V gives CDR1 KGHSH, CDR2 LQKENI. V shed 6 bases, J shed 2 bases, and the junction held 9 bases outside the gene matches. The CDR3 is 15 amino acids. The chain couples TRBV18 to TRBJ2-7, with TRBD2 matching 8 bases. The sequencing sample was made of blood. The TCR comes from a woman aged 40-49 years with Graves' ophthalmopathy. CDR3 nucleotide sequence: TGTGCCAGCTCCCCCACCGGGGGGGGTACCTACGAGCAGTACTTC. Encoded protein: CASSPTGGGTYEQYF.